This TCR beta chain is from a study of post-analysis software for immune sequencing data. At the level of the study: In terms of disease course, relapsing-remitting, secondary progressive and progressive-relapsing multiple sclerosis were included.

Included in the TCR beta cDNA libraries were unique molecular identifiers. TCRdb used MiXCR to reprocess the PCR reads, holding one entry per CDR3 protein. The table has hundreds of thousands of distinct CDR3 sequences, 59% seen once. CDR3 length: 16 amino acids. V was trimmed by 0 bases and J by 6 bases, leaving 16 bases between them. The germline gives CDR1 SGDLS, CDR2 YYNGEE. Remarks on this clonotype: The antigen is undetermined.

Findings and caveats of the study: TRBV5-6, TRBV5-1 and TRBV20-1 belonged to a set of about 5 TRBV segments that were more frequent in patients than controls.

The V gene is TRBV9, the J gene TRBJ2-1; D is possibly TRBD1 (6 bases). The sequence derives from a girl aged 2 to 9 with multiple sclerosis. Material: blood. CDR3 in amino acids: CASSVAPGTNGNEQFF. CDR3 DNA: TGTGCCAGCAGCGTAGCACCGGGGACAAACGGCAATGAGCAGTTCTTC.